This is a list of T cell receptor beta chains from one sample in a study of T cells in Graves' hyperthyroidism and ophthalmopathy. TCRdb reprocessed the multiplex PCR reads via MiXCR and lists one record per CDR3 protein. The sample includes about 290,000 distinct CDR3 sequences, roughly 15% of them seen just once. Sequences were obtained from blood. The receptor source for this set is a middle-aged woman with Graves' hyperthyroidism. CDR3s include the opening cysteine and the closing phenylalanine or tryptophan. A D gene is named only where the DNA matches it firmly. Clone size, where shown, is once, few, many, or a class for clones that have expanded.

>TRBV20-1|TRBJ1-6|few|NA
TGCAGTGCTAGAATGGCGGACTATTATTCACCCCTCCACTTT
CSARMADYYSPLHF
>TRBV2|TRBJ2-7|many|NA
TGTGCCAGCAGTTATCAGGGGGGAGGTTACGAGCAGTACTTC
CASSYQGGGYEQYF
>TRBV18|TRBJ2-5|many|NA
TGTGCCAGCTCACCGGGAATGCAAGAGACCCAGTACTTC
CASSPGMQETQYF
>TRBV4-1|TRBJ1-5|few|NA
TGCGCCAGCAGCCAAGGCACGGGGAGCCTCAATCAGCCCCAGCATTTT
CASSQGTGSLNQPQHF
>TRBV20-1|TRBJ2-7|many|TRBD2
TGCAGTGCTAGAGGTCCCGGGACTAGCGGGAGTCTTGGGTACGAGCAGTACTTC
CSARGPGTSGSLGYEQYF
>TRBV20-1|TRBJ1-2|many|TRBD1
TGCAGTGCTAGCGACAGGGTTTCTAACTATGGCTACACCTTC
CSASDRVSNYGYTF
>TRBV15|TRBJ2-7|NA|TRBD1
TGTGCCACCAGCAGAGATCGGACAGGGGGCTACGAGCAGTACTTC
CATSRDRTGGYEQYF
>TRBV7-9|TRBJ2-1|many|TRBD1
TGTGCCAGCAGCTTAGCGGGACAGGGGTCTGGCGAGCAGTTCTTC
CASSLAGQGSGEQFF
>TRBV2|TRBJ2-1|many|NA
TGTGCCAGCAAAAAAAGAGCGGACTCCTACAATGAGCAGTTCTTC
CASKKRADSYNEQFF
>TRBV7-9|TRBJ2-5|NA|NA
TGTGCCAGCAGCTTAGGGACAGCAGGAGAGACCCAGTACTTC
CASSLGTAGETQYF
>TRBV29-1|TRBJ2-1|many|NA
TGCAGCGTGCTCCCCGGACGGGGATTATACAATGAGCAGTTCTTC
CSVLPGRGLYNEQFF
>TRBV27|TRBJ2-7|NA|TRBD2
TGTGCCAGCAGCCACGGGACTAGCGGGCCCGAGCAGTACTTC
CASSHGTSGPEQYF
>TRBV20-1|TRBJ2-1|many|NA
TGCAGTGCTAGGGATCGACTAGAGAGCTCCTACAATGAGCAGTTCTTC
CSARDRLESSYNEQFF
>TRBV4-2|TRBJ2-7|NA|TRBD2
TGTGCCAGCAGCCAAGATTTACGGGAGGGCCGCTACGAGCAGTACTTC
CASSQDLREGRYEQYF
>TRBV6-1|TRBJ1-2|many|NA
TGTGCCAGCGTCGACAGCTCCGGGGATGGCTACACCTTC
CASVDSSGDGYTF
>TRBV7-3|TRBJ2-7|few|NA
TGTGCCGGCAGCTTTAAGCGAAACATCTACGAGCAGTACTTC
CAGSFKRNIYEQYF
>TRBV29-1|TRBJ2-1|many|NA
TGCAGCGTTGAAGATTGGCGTAACAATGAGCAGTTCTTC
CSVEDWRNNEQFF
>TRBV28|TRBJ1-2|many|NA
TGTGCCAGCAGCCGAACGGATGGCTACACCTTC
CASSRTDGYTF
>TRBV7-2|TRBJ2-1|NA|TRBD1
TGTGCCAGCAGCATCCGGGACAGAAATGAGCAGTTCTTC
CASSIRDRNEQFF
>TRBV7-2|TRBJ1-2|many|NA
TGTGCCAGCAGCTTCAACTCCAGGGTGTACGGAGGTGGCTACACCTTC
CASSFNSRVYGGGYTF
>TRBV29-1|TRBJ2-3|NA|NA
TGCAGCGTCGCGGACGGAACAGATACGCAGTATTTT
CSVADGTDTQYF
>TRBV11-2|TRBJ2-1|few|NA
TGTGCCAGCAGCTTAGTAGGGGAAGGGTCCTACAATGAGCAGTTCTTC
CASSLVGEGSYNEQFF
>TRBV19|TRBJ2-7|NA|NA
TGTGCCAGTAGTATCGGACTCAACTCGTACCAGCAGTACTTC
CASSIGLNSYQQYF
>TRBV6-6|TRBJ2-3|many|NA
TGTGCCAGCAGTTACCGAAATCGGGCCACAGATACGCAGTATTTT
CASSYRNRATDTQYF
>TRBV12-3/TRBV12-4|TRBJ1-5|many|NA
TGTGCCAGCAGTTTAAGCAGGGGTGGTAATCAGCCCCAGCATTTT
CASSLSRGGNQPQHF
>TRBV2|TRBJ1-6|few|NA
TGTGCCAGCGTCGGGTATAATTCACCCCTCCACTTT
CASVGYNSPLHF
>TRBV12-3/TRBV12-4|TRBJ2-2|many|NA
TGTGCCAGCAGTCCCCCATTCCCGGACACCGGGGAGCTGTTTTTT
CASSPPFPDTGELFF
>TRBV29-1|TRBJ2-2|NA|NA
TGCAGCGGTGGGACTTTTAACACCGGGGAGCTGTTTTTT
CSGGTFNTGELFF